Included here is one T cell receptor beta chain sequence, with context. Its matching antigen is unknown. CD4+ cells yielded CD45RA+ naive and CD45RA-negative memory subsets. The assay was immunoSEQ multiplex PCR, and TCRdb's table has in-frame clones only and misses some. This sample has some 1.5 million clones, with roughly 96% found just once. These data come from a study of shared clonotypes between healthy human individuals. This CDR3 contains 15 residues. V dropped 2 bases and J dropped 0 bases, with 12 bases sitting between them. Germline V gene sequence: CDR1 SGHRS, CDR2 YFSETQ. The study, taken as a whole, reports: Rarefaction indicated that sorted-subset sequencing remained incomplete although depth was large. The four-donor shared clonotypes exceeded non-shared clonotypes in generation probability, with non-shared ones scoring lower.

This TCR came from a man aged 25 to 40 in good health. Sequencing used naive CD4+ T cells sorted from blood. Subset defined: CD45RA+ positively selected. The genes are TRBV5-1 and TRBJ2-7; D may be TRBD2 (5 bases). The DNA for the CDR3 is TGCGCCAGCAGCTTCGCACCGGGAATCTCCTACGAGCAGTACTTC. This sequence encodes CASSFAPGISYEQYF.